This TCR beta chain was identified in a study of identical twins. A single record per CDR3 protein comes from TCRdb applying MiXCR to the 5' RACE reads. This sample carries some 660,000 distinct CDR3 sequences, 8.5% to 9.5% of them seen once, and the ten largest clones take around 0.98%. In its sample, this clonotype was seen many times. Germline V gene lookup returns CDR1 SGHRS and CDR2 YFSETQ. Trimming left V 4 bases short and J 5 bases short, with 13 bases between. CDR3 length: 14 amino acids. These data are also associated with another study on yellow fever vaccine responses in identical twins.

V is TRBV5-1 and J is TRBJ1-5; D is possibly TRBD1 (5 bases). Sequenced: PBMCs. This sequence originates from a woman aged 18-29 years in good health. As DNA, the CDR3 is TGCGCCAGCAGCATTTGGGGGGGGGATCAGCCCCAGCATTTT. It codes for CASSIWGGDQPQHF.